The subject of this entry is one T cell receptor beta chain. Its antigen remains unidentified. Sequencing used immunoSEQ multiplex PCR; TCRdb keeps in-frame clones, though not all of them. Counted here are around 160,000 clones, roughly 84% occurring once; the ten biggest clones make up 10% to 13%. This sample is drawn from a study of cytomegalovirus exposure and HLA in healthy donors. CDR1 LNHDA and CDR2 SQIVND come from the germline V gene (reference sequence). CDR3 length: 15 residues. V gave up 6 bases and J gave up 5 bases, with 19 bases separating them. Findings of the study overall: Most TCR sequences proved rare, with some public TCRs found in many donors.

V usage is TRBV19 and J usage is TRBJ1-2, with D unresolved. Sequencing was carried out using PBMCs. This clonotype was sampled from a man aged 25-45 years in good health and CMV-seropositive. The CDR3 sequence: CASRRRSELSYGYTF. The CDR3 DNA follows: TGTGCCAGTAGACGAAGATCGGAGCTTTCATATGGCTACACCTTC.